This T cell receptor (beta chain) was captured in a study of T cell responses to AZD1222 COVID-19 vaccine. Study outcomes and limitations: Across spike, vaccine-associated CD4 TCRs were found, dominant at 160-218 and 743-854.

Trimming pared 7 bases from V and 7 bases from J, leaving 11 bases between. CDR3 length: 11 residues. Germline-derived CDR1 and CDR2 are MNHEY and SVGAGI. Data came from immunoSEQ multiplex PCR; TCRdb stores just in-frame clones and leaves some out. The table has under 130,000 clones, roughly 82% seen once; the top ten hold 5%. This clone was seen a few times. Its antigen is not identified. J is TRBJ2-7 and V is TRBV6-5; D not certain. This receptor was obtained from an adult in good health. The material sequenced was peripheral blood, taken on day 0 of AZD1222 vaccination. The CDR3 DNA sequence: TGTGCCAGCATTGGAAGTTGGGAGCAGTACTTC. It yields the protein CASIGSWEQYF.